The sequence of this T cell receptor beta chain was determined in a study of shared clonotypes between healthy human individuals. Overall study context: Every donor yielded three CD4 naive, three CD4 memory, two CD8 naive and one CD8 memory plate.

The length of the CDR3 is 15 residues. The V gene lost 1 base and the J gene lost 3 bases, with 13 bases spanning the gap. The germline V gene encodes CDR1 SGHAT and CDR2 FQNNGV. Positive CCR7 selection of CD45RO-negative cells yielded the naive CD8 cells, and terminally differentiated effector memory CD45RA+ cells were excluded. Deep was the level at which the assay was run. Here immunoSEQ multiplex PCR was the method, and the copy in TCRdb shows in-frame clones only, minus some. The sample has about 680,000 clones, about 92% seen once. The sample comprised naive CD8+ T cells sorted from blood. The chain joins TRBV11-2 to TRBJ2-7; the D is unclear. This sequence was found in a man aged 25 to 40 in good health. DNA of the CDR3: TGTGCCAGCAGCTTAGGGAAGCTAAGGGACTACGAGCAGTACTTC. Translating gives CASSLGKLRDYEQYF.